These 3 T cell receptor beta chains were all obtained from the same sample, sequenced in a study of T cells in Graves' hyperthyroidism and ophthalmopathy. RNA transcripts yielded amplified TCR beta CDR3 regions. HTBI primers drove first-round RT-PCR of the TCR CDR3. TCRdb used MiXCR to reprocess the multiplex PCR reads, holding one entry per CDR3 protein. Counted here are 200,000 to 300,000 distinct CDR3 sequences, roughly 15% occurring once; the ten biggest clones make up under 35%. Sequencing used blood. Receptors were obtained from a woman aged 18-29 years with Graves' ophthalmopathy.

This clonotype was recorded many times. V and J are TRBV20-1 and TRBJ2-3, with 8 bases identical to TRBD2. Germline V CDR1 and CDR2: DFQATT, SNEGSKA (reference sequence). This CDR3 has 13 residues. Unmatched junction bases numbered 2, after V lost 2 bases and J lost 4 bases. The CDR3 protein is CSARLAGSDTQYF. The CDR3 nucleotides read TGCAGTGCTAGACTAGCGGGTTCAGATACGCAGTATTTT.

This clonotype was counted ten times or more. The chain uses TRBV7-2 and TRBJ2-7; 10 positions agree with TRBD2. Germline V lookup: CDR1 SGHTA, CDR2 FQGNSA. CDR3 length equals 14 residues. The V and J ends lost 2 bases and 3 bases, in that order; junction bases with no gene match: 1. CDR3 nucleotides: TGTGCCAGCAGCTTATCTAGCGGGAGCTACGAGCAGTACTTC. Translation gives CASSLSSGSYEQYF.

Turning to this clonotype: Mismatch with germline at one junction end may stem from a read error. The chain links TRBV11-2 to TRBJ1-2; D not resolved. This CDR3 has 14 amino acids. Germline V CDR1 and CDR2: SGHAT, FQNNGV. The CDR3 spells CASSPLRANYGYTF. The CDR3 region has the DNA TGCGCCAGCAGCCCCCTCCGAGCTAACTATGGCTACACCTTC. Filled out from reference TRBV11-2 and TRBJ1-2, the complete variable domain reads EAGVAQSPRYKIIEKRQSVAFWCNPISGHATLYWYQQILGQGPKLLIQFQNNGVVDDSQLPKDRFSAERLKGVDSTLKIQPAKLEDSAVYLCASSPLRANYGYTFGSGTRLTVV.